These 15 T cell receptor beta chains came from one sample sequenced in a study of radiotherapy plus CTLA-4 blockade in lung cancer. TCRdb's table, derived via immunoSEQ multiplex PCR, lists solely in-frame clones and lacks some. In the table there are roughly 120,000 clones, about four fifths of which are singletons. The specimen comprised peripheral blood, sampled from a patient treated with radiotherapy plus ipilimumab. The receptors originated from a human donor with non-small cell lung cancer who had a partial response to radiotherapy plus ipilimumab.

The chain links TRBV18 to TRBJ2-2, with TRBD1 matching 7 bases. CDR3 length equals 14 residues. The V and J ends lost 8 bases and 0 bases, in that order; junction bases with no gene match: 3. CDR1 and CDR2 from the germline V gene are KGHSH and LQKENI. CDR3 protein: CASTGTANTGELFF. The CDR3, as DNA: TGTGCCAGCACTGGGACAGCGAACACCGGGGAGCTGTTTTTT.

J is TRBJ2-7 and V is TRBV5-1, with a weak D call TRBD2 (5 bases). There are 12 residues in the CDR3. Trimming removed 1 base at V and 5 bases at J, with 7 bases between. The germline gives CDR1 SGHRS, CDR2 YFSETQ. CDR3 protein: CASSLKGDEQYF. The CDR3 DNA reads as TGCGCCAGCAGCTTGAAGGGAGACGAGCAGTACTTC.

A few counts support this clone. The V gene is TRBV2, the J gene TRBJ1-1, with D perhaps matching TRBD1 (6 bases). Trimming took off 4 bases at V and 4 bases at J, with 13 bases between the two ends. The V gene's germline CDR1 is SNHLY and CDR2 FYNNEI. CDR3 size: 14 residues. CDR3 amino acids: CASSARDRSTEAFF. CDR3 bases: TGTGCCAGCAGTGCGCGTGACAGGAGCACTGAAGCTTTCTTT.

The chain has TRBV6-1 and TRBJ2-5, with D unclear. CDR1 is MNHNS and CDR2 is SASEGT in the germline V gene. This CDR3 has 16 amino acids. The V gene lost 2 bases and the J gene lost 5 bases, with 18 bases spanning the gap. CDR3 residues: CASSEQGNRLRETQYF. The DNA of the CDR3 is TGTGCCAGCAGTGAACAAGGAAACCGTTTGCGGGAGACCCAGTACTTC.

V and J are TRBV9 and TRBJ1-5; D not certain. The V gene's germline CDR1 is SGDLS and CDR2 YYNGEE. The CDR3 sequence is 13 residues long. Trimming removed 1 base from V and 4 bases from J, with 6 bases in between. Here the CDR3 reads CASSVRGNQPQHF. The CDR3 region has the DNA TGTGCCAGCAGCGTACGGGGAAATCAGCCCCAGCATTTT.

The J gene is TRBJ2-3, the V gene TRBV15; no definite D call. This CDR3 is built from 15 residues. V lost 0 bases to trimming and J lost 2 bases, with 9 bases between them. Looked up from germline, CDR1 is LNHNV and CDR2 is YYDKDF (reference sequence). In nucleotides, the CDR3 is TGTGCCACCAGCAGAGATAGACTGTTCACAGATACGCAGTATTTT. Protein: CATSRDRLFTDTQYF.

The chain couples TRBV7-2 to TRBJ1-1, with 7 bases that match TRBD1. J gave up 5 bases and V 4 bases, and 4 bases lay outside the gene matches. The CDR3 sequence is 13 residues long. Germline V gene sequence: CDR1 SGHTA, CDR2 FQGNSA. CDR3 region: CASSSQGGTEAFF. In DNA form, the CDR3 reads TGTGCCAGCAGCTCTCAGGGGGGAACTGAAGCTTTCTTT.

V is TRBV19 and J is TRBJ1-2; 8 bases fit TRBD1. Germline assignment: CDR1 LNHDA and CDR2 SQIVND (reference sequence). Unmatched junction bases numbered 3, after V lost 5 bases and J lost 4 bases. This CDR3 region has 13 residues. CDR3 bases: TGTGCCAGTAGTTCACAGGGGGGCTATGGCTACACCTTC. Its protein product is CASSSQGGYGYTF.

The V call is TRBV9, the J call TRBJ2-1; D might be TRBD2 (6 bases). V lost 2 bases and J 4 bases, leaving 16 bases between the germline ends. Germline CDR1 and CDR2: SGDLS and YYNGEE. The CDR3 length is 16 residues. CDR3 sequence: CASSVGRDYRYNEQFF. The DNA for the CDR3 is TGTGCCAGCAGCGTCGGGCGGGATTACCGATACAATGAGCAGTTCTTC.

The rearrangement uses TRBV29-1 and TRBJ1-2, with D uncertain. V was cut by 6 bases and J by 3 bases, with 5 bases left in between. Germline CDR1 SQVTM, CDR2 ANQGSEA. This CDR3 region has 10 residues. As DNA, the CDR3 is TGCAGCGTAACAGACTATGGCTACACCTTC. Its translation is CSVTDYGYTF.

The V and J genes are TRBV2 and TRBJ2-2, with a weak D call TRBD2 (6 bases). CDR1 and CDR2 from the germline V gene are SNHLY and FYNNEI. Trimming removed 6 bases at V and 3 bases at J, with 11 bases between. The CDR3 covers 14 residues. DNA of the CDR3: TGTGCCAGCAGCCTGGTAGCGGACACCGGGGAGCTGTTTTTT. This encodes CASSLVADTGELFF.

The V and J genes are TRBV7-2 and TRBJ2-7; 10 positions match TRBD1. V dropped 0 bases and J dropped 2; count of bases not matched to a gene: 7. The CDR3 is 17 residues long. The V gene's germline CDR1 is SGHTA and CDR2 FQGNSA. The CDR3 region has the DNA TGTGCCAGCAGCTTAGCCCCCTCAGGGACAGGGGCCTACGAGCAGTACGTC. Translation: CASSLAPSGTGAYEQYV.

The V and J genes are TRBV5-1 and TRBJ2-5, with 7 nucleotides matching TRBD2. CDR3 size: 14 residues. Looked up from germline, CDR1 is SGHRS and CDR2 is YFSETQ. The J segment lost 5 bases and the V segment lost 1 base, leaving 5 bases of the junction unmatched. This CDR3 is CASSLLGGMETQYF. For the CDR3, the DNA is TGCGCCAGCAGCTTGTTGGGGGGGATGGAGACCCAGTACTTC.

Turning to this clone: The junction departs from germline at one end; a sequencing error may be responsible. This chain uses TRBV6-1 with TRBJ1-5; D uncertain. Germline CDR1 MNHNS, CDR2 SASEGT. This CDR3 spans 14 amino acids. CDR3 in amino acids: CASSEAAVPGFQHF. For the CDR3, the DNA is TGTGCCAGCAGCGAAGCCGCAGTCCCGGGTTTCCAGCATTTT.

V usage is TRBV5-1 and J usage is TRBJ2-5; TRBD2 agrees at 11 bases. Unmatched junction bases numbered 9, after V lost 3 bases and J lost 5 bases. Germline CDR1 and CDR2: SGHRS and YFSETQ. This CDR3 has 16 residues. In nucleotides, the CDR3 is TGCGCCAGCAGCTCCTTAGCGGGAGGGGGCCGGGAGACCCAGTACTTC. Translated: CASSSLAGGGRETQYF.